The 27 T cell receptor beta chains below all came from one sample that was sequenced in a study of blood T cell repertoires in COVID-19. Using immunoSEQ multiplex PCR, the repertoire was profiled, and TCRdb retains in-frame clones only, with some absent. The sample holds roughly 35,000 clones, roughly nine tenths seen once. Sequencing was performed on peripheral blood. The receptors were sampled from a man in his 70s with acute or convalescent COVID-19.

The chain uses TRBV19 and TRBJ2-3, with 12 bases that match TRBD2. The CDR3 is 15 amino acids. With V trimmed by 6 bases and J by 0 bases, 1 base remained unmatched. From germline, CDR1 is LNHDA and CDR2 SQIVND (reference sequence). DNA for the CDR3: TGTGCCAGTAGGCTAGCGGGAGGGAGCACAGATACGCAGTATTTT. Translated: CASRLAGGSTDTQYF.

This clone is judged medium-sized. V is TRBV2 and J is TRBJ2-2, with D hard to call. Germline lookup yields CDR1 SNHLY and CDR2 FYNNEI. V lost 3 bases and J 3 bases, leaving 2 bases between the germline ends. The CDR3 extends over 12 amino acids. DNA of the CDR3: TGTGCCAGCAGTGACGACACCGGGGAGCTGTTTTTT. Residues: CASSDDTGELFF.

The chain couples TRBV7-3 to TRBJ2-3; tentative D call: TRBD2 (5 bases). The CDR3 covers 13 residues. CDR1 is SGHTA, CDR2 FQGTGA, per germline. Trimming took 3 bases from V and 3 from J, leaving 7 bases between them. The CDR3: CASSLGSTDTQYF. In DNA, the CDR3 is TGTGCCAGCAGCTTGGGGAGTACAGATACGCAGTATTTT.

The genes are TRBV28 and TRBJ2-1; 7 bases line up with TRBD2. CDR1 and CDR2 (germline): MDHEN, SYDVKM. The length of the CDR3 is 15 residues. Trimming cost V 3 bases and J 4 bases; bases outside gene matches: 6. The CDR3 region is CASSFLSGGYNEQFF. The CDR3 bases are TGTGCCAGCAGTTTTCTTTCGGGGGGTTACAATGAGCAGTTCTTC.

The chain joins TRBV10-3 to TRBJ2-3; 13 positions agree with TRBD2. This CDR3 region has 16 residues. The V gene end was trimmed by 3 bases and the J gene end by 4 bases; junction bases not matched to a gene: 4. Germline V gene data show CDR1 as ENHRY and CDR2 as SYGVKD. The CDR3: CAISEGTSGNSDTQYF. CDR3 coding DNA: TGTGCCATCAGTGAAGGGACTAGCGGGAACTCAGATACGCAGTATTTT.

V usage is TRBV19 and J usage is TRBJ1-6; TRBD1 matches at 9 bases. CDR1 and CDR2 (germline): LNHDA, SQIVND (reference sequence). J lost 9 bases, V lost 4 bases, and 4 bases had no gene match. The CDR3 is 14 amino acids. The CDR3 DNA is TGTGCCAGTAGTAAGGACAGGGGTCGTTCACCCCTCCACTTT. This gives the protein CASSKDRGRSPLHF.

This chain connects TRBV5-1 to TRBJ1-2; 8 nucleotides agree with TRBD1. V gave up 4 bases and J gave up 3 bases; unmatched junction bases: 14. Germline V lookup: CDR1 SGHRS, CDR2 YFSETQ. The CDR3 is 17 amino acids. In DNA, the CDR3 is TGCGCCAGCAGCCCTGGGCCGGGACAGGCCGTTTACTATGGCTACACCTTC. Its translation: CASSPGPGQAVYYGYTF.

The chain joins TRBV24-1 to TRBJ2-3; 8 bases are shared with TRBD1. The CDR3 sequence is 16 residues long. CDR1 and CDR2 from the germline V gene are KGHDR and SFDVKD. The V gene end was trimmed by 7 bases and the J gene end by 6 bases; junction bases not matched to a gene: 14. CDR3: CATSGPGQESYDTQYF. The CDR3 DNA is TGTGCCACCAGCGGGCCGGGACAGGAGAGTTACGATACGCAGTATTTT.

This clone is a singleton in its sample. This chain connects TRBV5-1 to TRBJ1-2; no definite D call. Trimming removed 3 bases at V and 3 bases at J, with 18 bases between. CDR1 is SGHRS and CDR2 is YFSETQ in the germline V gene. The length of the CDR3 is 16 residues. CDR3 region: CASSSQQPSTYYGYTF. In DNA form, the CDR3 reads TGCGCCAGCAGCTCACAACAGCCGTCCACTTACTATGGCTACACCTTC.

This clone was detected once. V is TRBV7-2 and J is TRBJ1-4, with 7 bases aligning to TRBD1. Germline V gene lookup returns CDR1 SGHTA and CDR2 FQGNSA. The V gene end was trimmed by 1 base and the J gene end by 6 bases; junction bases not matched to a gene: 5. The CDR3 has 15 residues. Written as DNA, the CDR3 is TGTGCCAGCAGCTTAGGAGGGGGCGAGGATGAAAAACTGTTTTTT. This codes for CASSLGGGEDEKLFF.

This rearrangement joins TRBV27 to TRBJ1-5; 7 nucleotides align to TRBD1. V gave up 6 bases and J gave up 7 bases; unmatched junction bases: 9. CDR3 length: 14 amino acids. Germline assignment: CDR1 MNHEY and CDR2 SMNVEV (reference sequence). The DNA of the CDR3 is TGTGCCAGCAGGGGACAGAGTAAAGAACAGCCCCAGCATTTT. The encoded protein is CASRGQSKEQPQHF.

The chain joins TRBV7-2 to TRBJ2-5; perhaps TRBD1 as D (5 bases). CDR1 and CDR2 (germline): SGHTA, FQGNSA. The CDR3 spans 15 residues. Trimming left V 2 bases short and J 2 bases short, with 12 bases between. For the CDR3, the DNA is TGTGCCAGCAGCTTAATGTCAACAGGTCAAGAGACCCAGTACTTC. It is translated as CASSLMSTGQETQYF.

This clone is a singleton in its sample. The V call is TRBV5-4, the J call TRBJ2-5; 9 bases match TRBD2. The CDR3 loop spans 17 amino acids. Germline values: CDR1 SGHNT, CDR2 YYREEE (reference sequence). J was trimmed by 2 bases and V by 0 bases; bases with no gene match: 8. The CDR3 DNA follows: TGTGCCAGCAGCTTGGGGCGACCCAGCGGGGGGCAAGAGACCCAGTACTTC. Translating gives CASSLGRPSGGQETQYF.

The chain carries TRBV5-1 and TRBJ2-1, with D uncertain. Germline V gene data show CDR1 as SGHRS and CDR2 as YFSETQ. This CDR3 contains 15 residues. V was trimmed by 1 base and J by 3 bases, leaving 11 bases between them. CDR3 loop: CASSLNPSYYNEQFF. DNA for the CDR3: TGCGCCAGCAGCTTGAACCCCAGTTACTACAATGAGCAGTTCTTC.

This chain uses TRBV7-9 with TRBJ2-3, with D possibly matching TRBD2 (5 bases). V lost 8 bases and J lost 9, with 24 bases in between. The germline V gene encodes CDR1 SEHNR and CDR2 FQNEAQ (reference sequence). The CDR3 consists of 15 residues. CDR3 DNA: TGTGCCAGCGTCCCCTGGACTGTTTTTCGCGGGACGCAGTATTTT. Protein product: CASVPWTVFRGTQYF.

The chain employs TRBV18 and TRBJ2-1; the match to TRBD2 covers 9 bases. V shed 2 bases, J shed 10 bases, and the junction held 6 bases outside the gene matches. Per the germline V gene, CDR1 is KGHSH and CDR2 is LQKENI. CDR3 length: 14 residues. CDR3 nucleotides: TGTGCCAGCTCACCAAGTAGCGGGAGTCGGGAGCAGTTCTTC. Protein: CASSPSSGSREQFF.

The J gene is TRBJ1-4, the V gene TRBV14, with 9 bases aligning to TRBD1. This CDR3 is built from 16 residues. The V and J ends lost 4 bases and 5 bases, in that order; junction bases with no gene match: 8. Germline V gives CDR1 SGHDN, CDR2 FVKESK. The CDR3 nucleotides are TGTGCCAGCAGCCCAAGGATGGGACAGGGAAATGAAAAACTGTTTTTT. It is translated as CASSPRMGQGNEKLFF.

The V gene is TRBV13, the J gene TRBJ2-3, with D maybe TRBD2 (6 bases). The CDR3 contains 16 residues. Trimming pared 4 bases from V and 2 bases from J, leaving 16 bases between. Germline V gives CDR1 PRHDT, CDR2 FYEKMQ (reference sequence). Here the CDR3 DNA reads TGTGCCAGCAGCTCAATAGCGGTGGGGATCACAGATACGCAGTATTTT. Translated: CASSSIAVGITDTQYF.

The V and J genes are TRBV7-2 and TRBJ2-7; maybe TRBD2 (6 bases). Germline CDR1 reads SGHTA; CDR2 reads FQGNSA. This CDR3 contains 13 residues. Trimming took off 1 base at V and 3 bases at J, with 7 bases between the two ends. This CDR3 reads CASSLEDYYEQYF. CDR3 in DNA: TGTGCCAGCAGCTTAGAGGACTACTACGAGCAGTACTTC.

This clone was picked up one time. V is TRBV6-6 and J is TRBJ2-6; D remains unclear. This CDR3 has 14 amino acids. V was clipped by 5 bases and J by 4 bases, with 9 bases between them. Germline CDR1 MNHNY, CDR2 SVGAGI (reference sequence). CDR3 bases: TGTGCCAGCAGTGGCCAGACAGGGGCCAACGTCCTGACTTTC. Protein product: CASSGQTGANVLTF.

This clone was observed a few times. The CDR3 reads CASSPRTGTTNEKLFF. The CDR3 DNA follows: TGTGCCAGCAGCCCTCGGACGGGAACAACTAATGAAAAACTGTTTTTT. The chain links TRBV5-4 to TRBJ1-4, with D uncertain. The length of the CDR3 is 16 residues. CDR1 is SGHNT and CDR2 is YYREEE in the germline V gene (reference sequence). Trimming took 4 bases from V and 0 from J, leaving 13 bases between them.

J is TRBJ1-3 and V is TRBV7-3; D gene ambiguous. This CDR3 has 15 amino acids. V was shortened by 1 base and J by 1 base, with 8 bases between the two germline ends. The germline V gene has CDR1 SGHTA and CDR2 FQGTGA. CDR3 coding DNA: TGTGCCAGCAGCTTAAATTCGGGGTCTGGAAACACCATATATTTT. Its protein is CASSLNSGSGNTIYF.

The rearrangement joins TRBV9 to TRBJ1-4; D gene unclear. The germline gives CDR1 SGDLS, CDR2 YYNGEE. CDR3 length: 15 amino acids. The ends were cut back, 0 bases at V and 13 bases at J, with 19 bases in the middle. The CDR3 sequence is CASSVDATAGKVLFF. As DNA, the CDR3 is TGTGCCAGCAGCGTAGATGCCACCGCGGGGAAAGTACTGTTTTTT.

V is TRBV11-3 and J is TRBJ1-3, with a tentative D call TRBD1 (6 bases). This CDR3 has 13 residues. Trimming left V 8 bases short and J 1 base short, with 9 bases between. Germline CDR1 reads SGHNT; CDR2 reads YENEEA. The chain's CDR3 is CASARGSGNTIYF. CDR3 in DNA: TGTGCCAGCGCCAGGGGATCTGGAAACACCATATATTTT.

The chain couples TRBV19 to TRBJ1-2; the D is unclear. CDR1 is LNHDA, CDR2 SQIVND, per germline (reference sequence). V lost 3 bases and J 0 bases, leaving 14 bases between the germline ends. The CDR3 runs to 16 residues. CDR3 bases: TGTGCCAGTAGTATGATGGGCCGAGACGCTAACTATGGCTACACCTTC. Translated, it gives CASSMMGRDANYGYTF.

The J gene is TRBJ1-5, the V gene TRBV20-1; 7 bases are shared with TRBD1. The CDR3 is made up of 14 amino acids. V trimming: 3 bases; J trimming: 6 bases; junction bases outside the gene matches: 8. Germline values: CDR1 DFQATT, CDR2 SNEGSKA (reference sequence). The CDR3 sequence: CSASPTGSGQPQHF. CDR3 DNA: TGCAGTGCTAGTCCGACAGGGTCGGGTCAGCCCCAGCATTTT.

This clone appeared a few times. The chain links TRBV24-1 to TRBJ2-5; 10 nucleotides match TRBD2. Germline trimming cut 6 bases from V and 5 bases from J; bases unmatched to any gene: 11. This CDR3 has 16 amino acids. Per the germline V gene, CDR1 is KGHDR and CDR2 is SFDVKD. The CDR3: CATSTTASGSFETQYF. CDR3 nucleotide sequence: TGTGCCACCAGTACTACCGCTAGCGGGAGTTTTGAGACCCAGTACTTC.